What follows is one T cell receptor beta chain and its context. Antigen specificity is unknown. Each CD8+ T cell subset was sorted in triplicate, 330,000 or so cells each. Naive CD8+ T cells showed a CD45RO-CCR7+CD27+CD95- phenotype. The data belong to a study of CXCR3-negative and CXCR3-positive naive CD8 T cells. Points from the study as a whole: Both naive subsets carried similar amounts of surface CD5, so TCR strength was inferred from TRB CDR3 properties. Memory CD8+ cells showed much lower diversity, while both naive subsets were comparably high. Hydrophobicity was higher for TRB CDR3s found in CXCR3-positive naive cells than in CXCR3-negative naive cells.

5' RACE with UMI labels generated the TRB cDNA libraries. One entry per CDR3 protein, without DNA, is what TCRdb gives after re-calling the 5' RACE reads. This table holds 130,000 to 150,000 distinct CDR3 sequences. The CDR3 sequence is 18 residues long. The germline gives CDR1 LGHDT, CDR2 YNNKEL (reference sequence). This clonotype was sampled from a human donor in good health. Some clones in this sample may be carry-over from other donors' samples. The sequenced sample was naive CXCR3+ CD8+ T cells from blood. Subset: CD45RO-CCR7+CD27+CD95- naive CD8+ T cells expressing CXCR3 (TNR3+). The V gene is TRBV3-1, the J gene TRBJ2-7; the TRBD1 assignment by TCRdb is unverifiable without DNA. The CDR3 loop reads CASSQQGCPWTQGHEQYF.